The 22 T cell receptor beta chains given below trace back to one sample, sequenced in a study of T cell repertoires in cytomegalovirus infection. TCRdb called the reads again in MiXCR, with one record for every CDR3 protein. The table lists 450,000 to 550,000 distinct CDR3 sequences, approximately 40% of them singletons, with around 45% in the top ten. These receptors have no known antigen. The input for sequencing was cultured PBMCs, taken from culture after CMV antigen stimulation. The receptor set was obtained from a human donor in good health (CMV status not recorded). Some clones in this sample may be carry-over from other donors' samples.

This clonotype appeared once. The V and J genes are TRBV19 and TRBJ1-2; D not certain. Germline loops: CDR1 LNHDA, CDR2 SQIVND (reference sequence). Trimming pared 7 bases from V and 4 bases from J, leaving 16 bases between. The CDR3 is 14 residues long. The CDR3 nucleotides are TGTGCCAGTACCCTTATGGAAAGTTCCTATGGCTACACCTTC. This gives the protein CASTLMESSYGYTF.

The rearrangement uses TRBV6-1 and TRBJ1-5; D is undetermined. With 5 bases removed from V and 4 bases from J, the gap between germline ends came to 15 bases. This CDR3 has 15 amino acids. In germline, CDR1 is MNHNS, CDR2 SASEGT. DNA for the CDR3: TGTGCCAGCAGTAAACAGCTTCAACTGAATCAGCCCCAGCATTTT. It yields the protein CASSKQLQLNQPQHF.

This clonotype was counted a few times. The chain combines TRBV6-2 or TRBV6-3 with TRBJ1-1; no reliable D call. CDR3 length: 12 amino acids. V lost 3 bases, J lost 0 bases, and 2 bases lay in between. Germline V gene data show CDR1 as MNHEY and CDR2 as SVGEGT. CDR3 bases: TGTGCCAGCAGTTATGTGAACACTGAAGCTTTCTTT. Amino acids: CASSYVNTEAFF.

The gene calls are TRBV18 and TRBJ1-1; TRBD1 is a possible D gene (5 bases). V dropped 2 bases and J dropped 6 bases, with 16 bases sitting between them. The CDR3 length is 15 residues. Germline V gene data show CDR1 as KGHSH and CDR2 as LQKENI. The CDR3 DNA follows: TGTGCCAGCTCACCAACCGGCAGGGTAGCGCCTGAAGCTTTCTTT. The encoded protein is CASSPTGRVAPEAFF.

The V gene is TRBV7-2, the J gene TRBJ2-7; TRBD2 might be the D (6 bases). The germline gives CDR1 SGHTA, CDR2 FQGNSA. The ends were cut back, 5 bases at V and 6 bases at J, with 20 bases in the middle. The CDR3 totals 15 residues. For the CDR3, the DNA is TGTGCCAGCAGCCCCGATCCTCTAGGGGAGGTCGAGCAGTACTTC. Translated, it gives CASSPDPLGEVEQYF.

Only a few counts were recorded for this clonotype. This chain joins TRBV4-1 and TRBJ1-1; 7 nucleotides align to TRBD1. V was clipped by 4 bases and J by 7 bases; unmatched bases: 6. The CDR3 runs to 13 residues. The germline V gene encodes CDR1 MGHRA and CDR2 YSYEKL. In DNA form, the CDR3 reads TGCGCCAGCAGCCCAGGGGGGCTGGGTGAAGCTTTCTTT. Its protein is CASSPGGLGEAFF.

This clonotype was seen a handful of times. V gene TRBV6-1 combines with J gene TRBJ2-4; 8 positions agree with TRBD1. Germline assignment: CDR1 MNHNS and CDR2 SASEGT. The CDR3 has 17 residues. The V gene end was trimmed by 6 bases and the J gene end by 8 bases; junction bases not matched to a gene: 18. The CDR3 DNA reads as TGTGCCAGCAGCCACTCCCGGGCAGGGGGCGTGTTTGACATTCAGTACTTC. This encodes CASSHSRAGGVFDIQYF.

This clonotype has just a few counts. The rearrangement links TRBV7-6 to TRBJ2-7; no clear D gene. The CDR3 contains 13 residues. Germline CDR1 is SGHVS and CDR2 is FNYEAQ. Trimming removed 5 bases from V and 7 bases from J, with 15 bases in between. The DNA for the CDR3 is TGTGCCAGCAGCCCACAGCCCAGTTGGGAGCAGTACTTC. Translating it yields CASSPQPSWEQYF.

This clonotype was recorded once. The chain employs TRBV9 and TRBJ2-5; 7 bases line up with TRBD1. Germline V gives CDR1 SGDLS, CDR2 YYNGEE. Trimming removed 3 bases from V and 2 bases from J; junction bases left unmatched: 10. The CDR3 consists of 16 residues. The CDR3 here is CASSAYRQGSQETQYF. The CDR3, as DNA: TGTGCCAGCAGCGCCTACCGACAGGGCTCTCAAGAGACCCAGTACTTC.

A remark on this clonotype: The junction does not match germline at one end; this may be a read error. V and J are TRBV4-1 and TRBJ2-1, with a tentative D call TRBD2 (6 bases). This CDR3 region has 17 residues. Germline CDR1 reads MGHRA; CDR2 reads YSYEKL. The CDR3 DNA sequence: TGTGCCAGCAGCCAAGATCTGGCAGGGAGGAATTACAATGAGCAGTTCTTC. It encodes CASSQDLAGRNYNEQFF.

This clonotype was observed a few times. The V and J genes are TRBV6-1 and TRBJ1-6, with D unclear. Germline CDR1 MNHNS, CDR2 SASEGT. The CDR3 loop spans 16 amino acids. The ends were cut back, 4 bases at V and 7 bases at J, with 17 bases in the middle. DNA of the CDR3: TGTGCCAGCAGTGCGAACCGCCGGTCCTTAAATTCACCCCTCCACTTT. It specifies CASSANRRSLNSPLHF.

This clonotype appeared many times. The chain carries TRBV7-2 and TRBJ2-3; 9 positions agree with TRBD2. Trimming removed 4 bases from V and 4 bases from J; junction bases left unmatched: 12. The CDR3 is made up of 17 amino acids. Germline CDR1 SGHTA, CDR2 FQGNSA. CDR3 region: CASSYLAGAAVADTQYF. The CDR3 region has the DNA TGTGCCAGCAGCTATTTAGCGGGGGCCGCCGTCGCAGATACGCAGTATTTT.

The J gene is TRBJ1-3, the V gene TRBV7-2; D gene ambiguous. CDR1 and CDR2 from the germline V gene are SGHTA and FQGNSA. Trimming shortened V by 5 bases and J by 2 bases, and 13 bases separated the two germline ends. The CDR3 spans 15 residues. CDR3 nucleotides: TGTGCCAGCAGCCCGACTATGGGGACTGGAAACACCATATATTTT. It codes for CASSPTMGTGNTIYF. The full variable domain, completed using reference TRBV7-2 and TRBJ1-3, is GAGVSQSPSNKVTEKGKDVELRCDPISGHTALYWYRQSLGQGLEFLIYFQGNSAPDKSGLPSDRFSAERTGGSVSTLTIQRTQQEDSAVYLCASSPTMGTGNTIYFGEGSWLTVV.

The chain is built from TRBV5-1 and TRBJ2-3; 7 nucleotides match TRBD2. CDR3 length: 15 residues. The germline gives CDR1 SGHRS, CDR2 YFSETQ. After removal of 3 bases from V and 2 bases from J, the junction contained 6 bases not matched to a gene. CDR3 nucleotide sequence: TGCGCCAGCAGCTGGGGAGCGGGGACCACAGATACGCAGTATTTT. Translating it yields CASSWGAGTTDTQYF.

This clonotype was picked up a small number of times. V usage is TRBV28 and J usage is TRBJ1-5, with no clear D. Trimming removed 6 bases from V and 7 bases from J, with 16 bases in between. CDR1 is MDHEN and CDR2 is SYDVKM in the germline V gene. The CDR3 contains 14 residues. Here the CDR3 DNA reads TGTGCCAGCAGCCCCCCGGGTTTTGGGCAGCCCCAGCATTTT. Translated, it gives CASSPPGFGQPQHF.

CDR3 DNA: TGTGCCAGCACCCTATCGGACACCTCCCGGACCTTC. This sequence encodes CASTLSDTSRTF. The chain couples TRBV12-3 or TRBV12-4 to TRBJ1-2, with a possible D match to TRBD1 (5 bases). V lost 7 bases and J lost 14, with 20 bases in between. The CDR3 consists of 12 residues.

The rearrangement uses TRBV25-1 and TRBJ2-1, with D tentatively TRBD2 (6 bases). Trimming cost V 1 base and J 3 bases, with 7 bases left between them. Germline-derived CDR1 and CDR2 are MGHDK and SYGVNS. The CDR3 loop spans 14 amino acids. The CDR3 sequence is CASSEWGGYNEQFF. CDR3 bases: TGTGCCAGCAGTGAATGGGGAGGCTACAATGAGCAGTTCTTC.

This CDR3 is CASSRGGTSGAYQETQYF. The CDR3 region has the DNA TGTGCCAGCAGCCGGGGGGGAACTAGCGGGGCCTACCAAGAGACCCAGTACTTC. V gene TRBV7-9 combines with J gene TRBJ2-5; 10 bases agree with TRBD2. This CDR3 comprises 18 residues. V was pared by 5 bases and J by 0 bases, with 12 bases of the junction left unmatched. Germline V gene sequence: CDR1 SEHNR, CDR2 FQNEAQ (reference sequence). The full variable domain, with the rest looked up from reference TRBV7-9 and TRBJ2-5, is DTGVSQNPRHKITKRGQNVTFRCDPISEHNRLYWYRQTLGQGPEFLTYFQNEAQLEKSRLLSDRFSAERPKGSFSTLEIQRTEQGDSAMYLCASSRGGTSGAYQETQYFGPGTRLLVL.

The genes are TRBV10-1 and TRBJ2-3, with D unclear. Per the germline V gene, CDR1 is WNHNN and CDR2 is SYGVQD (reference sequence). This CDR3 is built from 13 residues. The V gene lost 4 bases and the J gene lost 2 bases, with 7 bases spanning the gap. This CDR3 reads CASSAAFTDTQYF. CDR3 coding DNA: TGCGCCAGCAGTGCCGCTTTCACAGATACGCAGTATTTT.

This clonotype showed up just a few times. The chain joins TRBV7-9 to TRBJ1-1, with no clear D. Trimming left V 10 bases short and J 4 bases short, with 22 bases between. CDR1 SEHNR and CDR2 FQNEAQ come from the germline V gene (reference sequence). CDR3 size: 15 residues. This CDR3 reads CATTQSGGGRTEAFF. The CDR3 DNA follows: TGTGCCACTACTCAATCGGGCGGCGGGCGCACTGAAGCTTTCTTT.

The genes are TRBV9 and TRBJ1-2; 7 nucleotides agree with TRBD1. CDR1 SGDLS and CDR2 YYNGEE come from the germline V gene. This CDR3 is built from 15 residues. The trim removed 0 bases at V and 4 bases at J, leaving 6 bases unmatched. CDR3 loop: CASSVAPPGGYGYTF. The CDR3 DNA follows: TGTGCCAGCAGCGTAGCCCCGCCAGGGGGCTATGGCTACACCTTC. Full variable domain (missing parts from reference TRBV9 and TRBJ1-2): DSGVTQTPKHLITATGQRVTLRCSPRSGDLSVYWYQQSLDQGLQFLIQYYNGEERAKGNILERFSAQQFPDLHSELNLSSLELGDSALYFCASSVAPPGGYGYTFGSGTRLTVV.

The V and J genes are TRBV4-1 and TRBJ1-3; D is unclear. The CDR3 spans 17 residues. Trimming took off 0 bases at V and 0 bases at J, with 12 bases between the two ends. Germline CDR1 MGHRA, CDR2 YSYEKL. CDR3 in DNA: TGCGCCAGCAGCCAAGATTTGGGCCGGAGCTCTGGAAACACCATATATTTT. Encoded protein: CASSQDLGRSSGNTIYF.